This T cell receptor (beta chain) is from a study of monozygotic twins with inflammatory bowel disease. The RNA usage for each TCR library was roughly 4,000 ng of total RNA. TCRdb reprocessed the 5' RACE reads, keeping one entry per CDR3 protein, no DNA. This table lists 200,000 to 250,000 distinct CDR3 sequences. Study-level findings and limits: Especially with disease activity, IBD patients had fewer clonotypes in common with others than healthy twins did.

Of note for this clonotype: Its cognate antigen is unknown.

Germline assignment: CDR1 MNHEY and CDR2 SVGAGI. The CDR3 is 17 amino acids. The chain employs TRBV6-5 and TRBJ2-5; TCRdb reports TRBD2, a call that lacks DNA to check it against. Sequenced sample: blood. The sequence derives from a human donor with ulcerative colitis or Crohn's disease, or a healthy co-twin of an affected twin (not recorded which). The CDR3 region is CASSYSTSGLVGETQYF.